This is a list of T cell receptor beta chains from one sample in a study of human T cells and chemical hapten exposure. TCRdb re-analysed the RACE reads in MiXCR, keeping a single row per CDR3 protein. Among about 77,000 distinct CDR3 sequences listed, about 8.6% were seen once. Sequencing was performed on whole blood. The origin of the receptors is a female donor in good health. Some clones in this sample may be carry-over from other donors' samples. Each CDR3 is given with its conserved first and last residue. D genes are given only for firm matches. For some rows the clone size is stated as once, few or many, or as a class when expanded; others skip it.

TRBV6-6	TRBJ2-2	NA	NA	TGTGCCAGCAGTCCCCCTATTGGAACCGGGGAGCTGTTTTTT	CASSPPIGTGELFF
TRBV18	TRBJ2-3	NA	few	TGTGCCAGCTCACCACCGGGGGACCCAGATACGCAGTATTTT	CASSPPGDPDTQYF
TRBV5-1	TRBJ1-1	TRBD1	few	TGCGCCAGCAGCCGTCGAGACGAAGGGGGCGAGGATGAAGCTTTCTTT	CASSRRDEGGEDEAFF
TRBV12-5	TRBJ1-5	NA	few	TGTGCTAGTGGTTTGTTAAGGGGGTCGAGCAATCAGCCCCAGCATTTT	CASGLLRGSSNQPQHF
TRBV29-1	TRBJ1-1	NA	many	TGCAGCGTTGAAGCCCAGACCGCTGAAGCTTTCTTT	CSVEAQTAEAFF
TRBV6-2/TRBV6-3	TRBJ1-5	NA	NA	TGTGCCAGCAGTTACAAGAAGAGGACAGATAGCAATCAGCCCCAGCATTTT	CASSYKKRTDSNQPQHF
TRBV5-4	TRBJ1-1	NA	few	TGTGCCAGCAGCTTGGGTCCAGCCACTGAAGCTTTCTTT	CASSLGPATEAFF
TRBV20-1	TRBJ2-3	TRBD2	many	TGCAGTGCTTGGACTAGCGGGGGGACTAGCACAGATACGCAGTATTTT	CSAWTSGGTSTDTQYF
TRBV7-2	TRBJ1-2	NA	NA	TGTGCCAGCAGCTTAGTTTGGGACGGCGTGGCCGGCTACACCTTC	CASSLVWDGVAGYTF
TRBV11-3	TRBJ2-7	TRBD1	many	TGTGCCAGCAGCGTAGCCGGGACAGAAAACTACGAGCAGTACTTC	CASSVAGTENYEQYF
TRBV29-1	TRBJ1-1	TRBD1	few	TGCAGCGTTGGGAAGCCGGGACAGGGGCGGCCGACTGAAGCTTTCTTT	CSVGKPGQGRPTEAFF
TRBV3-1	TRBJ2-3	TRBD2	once	TGTGCCAGCAGCTCACTAGCGGGGGCTCTTACCACAGATACGCAGTATTTT	CASSSLAGALTTDTQYF
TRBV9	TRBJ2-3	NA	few	TGTGCCAGCAGCCCGCGGGCAGGCCAGATAATGGGAGATACGCAGTATTTT	CASSPRAGQIMGDTQYF
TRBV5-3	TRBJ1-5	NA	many	TGTGCCAGAAGCTCAGTCCCAGGGAATAGCAATCAGCCCCAGCATTTT	CARSSVPGNSNQPQHF
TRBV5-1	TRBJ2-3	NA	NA	TGCGCCAGCAGCTTGGGGGCATCTAGCACAGATACGCAGTATTTT	CASSLGASSTDTQYF
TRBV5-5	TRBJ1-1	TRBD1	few	TGTGCCAGCAGCTTCCCGACAGGGGGTGGGGGGAACACTGAAGCTTTCTTT	CASSFPTGGGGNTEAFF
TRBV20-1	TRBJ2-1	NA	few	TGCAGTGCTAGCAGGGGGGAAGTGTCCCCTGAGCAGTTCTTC	CSASRGEVSPEQFF
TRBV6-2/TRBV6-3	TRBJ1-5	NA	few	TGTGCCAGCAGTTCGCAGCCTTGGACAGGCAATCAGCCCCAGCATTTT	CASSSQPWTGNQPQHF
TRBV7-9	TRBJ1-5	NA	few	TGTGCCAGCAGCACCGGCAGGGGAGGTAGCAATCAGCCCCAGCATTTT	CASSTGRGGSNQPQHF
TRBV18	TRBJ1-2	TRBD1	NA	TGTGCCAGCTCACCACCGGGACAGGGGGCGCGAGGCTACACCTTC	CASSPPGQGARGYTF
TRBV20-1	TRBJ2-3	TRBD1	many	TGCAGTGCTAGAGATTGGGACAGGGGGCAAAGAGATACGCAGTATTTT	CSARDWDRGQRDTQYF
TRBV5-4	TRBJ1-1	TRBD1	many	TGTGCCAGCAGCTTGGGGATGAGGGGGCTTATGAACACTGAAGCTTTCTTT	CASSLGMRGLMNTEAFF
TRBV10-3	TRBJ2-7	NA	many	TGTGCCATCAGTGGGGGTAGGGACGAGCAGTACTTC	CAISGGRDEQYF
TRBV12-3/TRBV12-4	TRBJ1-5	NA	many	TGTGCCAGCAGTTTAGTTCAAGGTCCTTGGGGCAATCAGCCCCAGCATTTT	CASSLVQGPWGNQPQHF
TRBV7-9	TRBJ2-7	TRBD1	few	TGTGCCAGCAGCATGTCCGGGACAGGGCCTTCTTTCGAGCAGTACTTC	CASSMSGTGPSFEQYF
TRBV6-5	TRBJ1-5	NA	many	TGTGCCAGCAGCAGGACAACCAATCAGCCCCAGCATTTT	CASSRTTNQPQHF
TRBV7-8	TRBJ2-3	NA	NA	TGTGCCAGCAGCTTATTGCAGGTGGGAGATACGCAGTATTTT	CASSLLQVGDTQYF
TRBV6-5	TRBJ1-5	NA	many	TGTGCCAGCAGTGCCGACGGGATGACGATAAATCAGCCCCAGCATTTT	CASSADGMTINQPQHF
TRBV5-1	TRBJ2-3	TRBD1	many	TGCGCCAGCAGCTTAGGGGACAGGGCGACTAGCACAGATACGCAGTATTTT	CASSLGDRATSTDTQYF
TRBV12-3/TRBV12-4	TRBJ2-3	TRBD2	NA	TGTGCCAGCAGTTTTTATCCCGGTGGAGCGGGGGGGAGGGCAGATACGCAGTATTTT	CASSFYPGGAGGRADTQYF
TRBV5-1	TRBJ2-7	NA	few	TGCGCCAGCAGCCTAACTGGCGGGGTAACCTACGAGCAGTACTTC	CASSLTGGVTYEQYF
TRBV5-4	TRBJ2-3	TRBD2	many	TGTGCCAGCAGCCCGGGGACTAGCGGGGTCGATACGCAGTATTTT	CASSPGTSGVDTQYF
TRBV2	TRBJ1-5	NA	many	TGTGCCAGCAGCCCCCCGAGCTTGGGGAGTAGGGAGCCCCAGCATTTT	CASSPPSLGSREPQHF
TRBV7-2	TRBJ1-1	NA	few	TGTGCCAGCAGCTTAATGGGGCTCGTACGGAACACTGAAGCTTTCTTT	CASSLMGLVRNTEAFF
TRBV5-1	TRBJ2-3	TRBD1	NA	TGCGCCAGCAGCACTAAGACAGGGGGCATGGATACGCAGTATTTT	CASSTKTGGMDTQYF
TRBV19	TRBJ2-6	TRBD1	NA	TGTGCCACCAACCCGACAGGGGCCCGCTCTGGGGCCAACGTCCTGACTTTC	CATNPTGARSGANVLTF
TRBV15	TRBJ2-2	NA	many	TGTGCCACCAGCAGAGATATGGGGACGAACACCGGGGAGCTGTTTTTT	CATSRDMGTNTGELFF
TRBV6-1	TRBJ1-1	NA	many	TGTGCCAGCAGTGGGGACCCCACCACTGAAGCTTTCTTT	CASSGDPTTEAFF
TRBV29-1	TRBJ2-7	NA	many	TGCAGCGTGAACAGCCTTAGCTCCTACGAGCAGTACTTC	CSVNSLSSYEQYF
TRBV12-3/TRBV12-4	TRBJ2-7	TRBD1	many	TGTGCCAGCAGCCGGGACAGGAGCTACACCTACGAGCAGTACTTC	CASSRDRSYTYEQYF
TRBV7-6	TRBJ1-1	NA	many	TGTGCCAGCAGCTCATCCTACACTGAAGCTTTCTTT	CASSSSYTEAFF
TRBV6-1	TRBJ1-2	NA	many	TGTGCCAGCAGTGAAGCGGCAGGGCACTATGGCTACACCTTC	CASSEAAGHYGYTF
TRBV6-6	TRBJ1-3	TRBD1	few	TGTGCCAGCAGTTACAAGACCGGGACAGACCTTCTTAGCTCTGGAAACACCATATATTTT	CASSYKTGTDLLSSGNTIYF
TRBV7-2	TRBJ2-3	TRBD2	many	TGTGCCAGCAGCTTAAACACTAGCGGGGGGGTAGGCACAGATACGCAGTATTTT	CASSLNTSGGVGTDTQYF
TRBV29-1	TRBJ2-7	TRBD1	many	TGCAGCGTTGGAGGCGGGACAGGTCCCTACGAGCAGTACTTC	CSVGGGTGPYEQYF
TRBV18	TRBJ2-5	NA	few	TGTGCCAGCGCCCGGGAGACCCAGTACTTC	CASARETQYF
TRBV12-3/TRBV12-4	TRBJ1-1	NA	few	TGTGCCAGCAGTTCCCACAGGGCCCCGAACACTGAAGCTTTCTTT	CASSSHRAPNTEAFF
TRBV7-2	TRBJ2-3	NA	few	TGTGCCAGCAGCTTACCCGAGACAGATACGCAGTATTTT	CASSLPETDTQYF
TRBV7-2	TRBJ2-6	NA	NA	TGTGCCAGCAGCTTAGAGGTCCTCGGCATAGTTGGGGCCAACGTCCTGACTTTC	CASSLEVLGIVGANVLTF
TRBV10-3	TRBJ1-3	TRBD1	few	TGTGCCATCAGTGGTGCACCGGGACAGGGAGACTCTGGAAACACCATATATTTT	CAISGAPGQGDSGNTIYF
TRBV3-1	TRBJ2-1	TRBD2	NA	TGTGCCAGCAGCCAAGTGCTAGCGGGGGGGCCTATCCCCTCAGAGCAGTTCTTC	CASSQVLAGGPIPSEQFF
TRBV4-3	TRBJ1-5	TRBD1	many	TGCGCCAGCAGCCAAAACCATATAGGGACAGACAATCAGCCCCAGCATTTT	CASSQNHIGTDNQPQHF
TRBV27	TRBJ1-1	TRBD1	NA	TGTGCCAGCAGTCCCTCCACAGGGGGAAAGGCTTTCTTT	CASSPSTGGKAFF
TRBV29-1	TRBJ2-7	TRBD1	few	TGCAGCGTTGTATCTAGGACAGGCCGTTCCTACGAGCAGTACTTC	CSVVSRTGRSYEQYF
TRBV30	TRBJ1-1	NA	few	TGTGCCTGGAGTGTACGGGTTGGAACAGGGATGAACACTGAAGCTTTCTTT	CAWSVRVGTGMNTEAFF
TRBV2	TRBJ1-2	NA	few	TGTGCCAGCAGGGAGTTTGGACAGAACTATGGCTACACCTTC	CASREFGQNYGYTF
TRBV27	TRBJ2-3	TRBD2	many	TGTGCCAGCAGTTTAACTAGCGGGTACACAGATACGCAGTATTTT	CASSLTSGYTDTQYF
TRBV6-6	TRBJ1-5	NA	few	TGTGCCAGCAGTCCGACTTTTCAGCCCCAGCATTTT	CASSPTFQPQHF
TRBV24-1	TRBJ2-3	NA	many	TGTGCCACCAGTGACCCCAGGGGGGGAATGACAGATACGCAGTATTTT	CATSDPRGGMTDTQYF
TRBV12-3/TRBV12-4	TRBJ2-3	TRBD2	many	TGTGCCAGCAGTAAAGCGGGGCGACGGTCCGATACGCAGTATTTT	CASSKAGRRSDTQYF